Each of the 9 T cell receptor beta chains below was sequenced from the same sample in a study of T-cell reconstitution after alpha-beta-depleted transplantation in children. Preparation of the TCRbeta library used unique molecular identifiers. TCRdb recomputed calls from the PCR reads with MiXCR, one row per CDR3 protein. The sample shows a few hundred thousand distinct CDR3 sequences, 20% to 30% of them seen only once. The sequences come from PBMCs, collected before TCRalphabeta/CD19-depleted stem cell transplant. These receptors were obtained from a girl aged 2-10 years with Fanconi anemia, due to receive a stem cell transplant.

This clonotype was counted at least ten times. The chain carries TRBV29-1 and TRBJ2-7; 8 bases are a match to TRBD1. The trim removed 4 bases at V and 1 base at J, leaving 3 bases unmatched. The CDR3 sequence is 13 residues long. The germline V gene has CDR1 SQVTM and CDR2 ANQGSEA. The CDR3, as DNA: TGCAGCGTTGGGGACAGGTTATCCTACGAGCAGTACTTC. Translated: CSVGDRLSYEQYF.

The chain has TRBV20-1 and TRBJ2-7; D might be TRBD1 (6 bases). The V end lost 0 bases, the J end lost 0 bases, and 24 bases lay between the germline ends. Germline V CDR1 and CDR2: DFQATT, SNEGSKA (reference sequence). This CDR3 region has 19 residues. The CDR3 nucleotides are TGCAGTGCTAGAGATGCCTTAAGTGGAAAGACAGGTTTCTCCTACGAGCAGTACTTC. Residues: CSARDALSGKTGFSYEQYF.

This clonotype was seen many times. The chain employs TRBV7-6 and TRBJ2-5; a possible D gene is TRBD2 (6 bases). CDR1 is SGHVS, CDR2 FNYEAQ, per germline. V was cut by 2 bases and J by 5 bases, with 15 bases left in between. The length of the CDR3 is 15 residues. Here the CDR3 DNA reads TGTGCCAGCAGCTTAATTCGGGGGAAAACGGAGACCCAGTACTTC. Its translation: CASSLIRGKTETQYF.

V gene TRBV7-2 combines with J gene TRBJ2-7; TRBD2 matches at 12 bases. Looked up from germline, CDR1 is SGHTA and CDR2 is FQGNSA. V lost 5 bases to trimming and J lost 3 bases; unmatched junction nucleotides: 11. CDR3 length: 17 amino acids. CDR3 DNA: TGTGCCAGCAGCCCCAACTCCATGACTAGCGGGAGCTACGAGCAGTACTTC. Residues: CASSPNSMTSGSYEQYF. Using reference TRBV7-2 and TRBJ2-7 for the parts outside the CDR3, the full variable domain is GAGVSQSPSNKVTEKGKDVELRCDPISGHTALYWYRQSLGQGLEFLIYFQGNSAPDKSGLPSDRFSAERTGGSVSTLTIQRTQQEDSAVYLCASSPNSMTSGSYEQYFGPGTRLTVT.

This clonotype was counted a few times. The genes are TRBV24-1 and TRBJ2-3; D may be TRBD2 (5 bases). CDR3 length: 14 amino acids. Germline V gene lookup returns CDR1 KGHDR and CDR2 SFDVKD. Trimming pared 4 bases from V and 7 bases from J, leaving 14 bases between. This CDR3 reads CATSEGSRRNTQYF. DNA of the CDR3: TGTGCCACCAGTGAAGGGAGCAGAAGGAATACGCAGTATTTT.

This clonotype has at least ten counts. The chain joins TRBV10-3 to TRBJ2-1; D is undetermined. V lost 4 bases, J lost 1 base, and 5 bases lay in between. CDR1 ENHRY and CDR2 SYGVKD come from the germline V gene. CDR3 length: 13 amino acids. The CDR3 region has the DNA TGTGCCATCAGTGGGGGTTCCTACAATGAGCAGTTCTTC. It translates to CAISGGSYNEQFF.

A few counts support this clonotype. This sequence may be a read error, since a much larger clone differs from it by one base. The rearrangement links TRBV20-1 to TRBJ2-1; D unresolved. Germline V gene sequence: CDR1 DFQATT, CDR2 SNEGSKA (reference sequence). This CDR3 region has 15 residues. The CDR3 nucleotides are TGCTGTGCTAGGTCTCAAATCGGATCCTACAATGAGCAGTTCTTC. It is translated as CCARSQIGSYNEQFF.

This clonotype was detected many times. CDR3 in DNA: TGCAGCGTTGTTTCTACTCAGTCTAGCACAGATACGCAGTATTTT. Translating gives CSVVSTQSSTDTQYF. This rearrangement joins TRBV29-1 to TRBJ2-3; D is uncertain. V dropped 4 bases and J dropped 0 bases, with 14 bases sitting between them. This CDR3 contains 15 residues. Germline V gene sequence: CDR1 SQVTM, CDR2 ANQGSEA.

J is TRBJ2-1 and V is TRBV7-3; D might be TRBD1 (5 bases). This CDR3 is built from 12 residues. Between the trimmed V and J ends, which lost 2 bases and 10 bases, there was a span of 9 bases. Germline lookup yields CDR1 SGHTA and CDR2 FQGTGA. The CDR3 sequence is CASSLQGREQFF. Here the CDR3 DNA reads TGTGCCAGCAGCTTACAGGGCAGGGAGCAGTTCTTC.